This T cell receptor beta chain was retrieved from a study of a mutant IDH1 vaccine in newly diagnosed glioma. V was cut by 4 bases and J by 4 bases, with 10 bases left in between. CDR1 is ENHRY, CDR2 SYGVKD, per germline. The length of the CDR3 is 13 residues. Profiling relied on immunoSEQ multiplex PCR, and the TCRdb table lists in-frame clones only, not all of them. This sample has about 52,000 clones; 76% occur once, and the top ten carry about 4.9%. Time point denoted: week 47, end of study. Doses of 300 ug of mutant IDH1 20-mer peptide were given with topical imiquimod. Remarks on this clone: Its antigen remains unknown.

Sequencing was performed on PBMCs, taken from a glioma patient whose treatment included an IDH1 peptide vaccine. The chain joins TRBV10-3 to TRBJ1-1; D is unclear. The source is a woman aged 40-49 years with glioma. Some clones in this sample may be carry-over from other donors' samples. In DNA, the CDR3 is TGTGCCATCAGTGGGAGGACGGGCACTGAAGCTTTCTTT. This gives the protein CAISGRTGTEAFF.